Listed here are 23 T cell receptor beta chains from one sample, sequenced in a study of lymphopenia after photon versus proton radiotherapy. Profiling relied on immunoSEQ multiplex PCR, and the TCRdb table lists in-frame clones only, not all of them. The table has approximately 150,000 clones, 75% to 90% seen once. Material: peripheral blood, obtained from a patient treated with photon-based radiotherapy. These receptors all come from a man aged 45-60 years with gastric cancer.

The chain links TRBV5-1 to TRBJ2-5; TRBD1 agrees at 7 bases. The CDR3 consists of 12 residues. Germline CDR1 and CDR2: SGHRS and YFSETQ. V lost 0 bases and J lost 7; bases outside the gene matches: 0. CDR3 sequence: CASSLGQGTQYF. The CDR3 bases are TGCGCCAGCAGCTTGGGACAGGGGACCCAGTACTTC.

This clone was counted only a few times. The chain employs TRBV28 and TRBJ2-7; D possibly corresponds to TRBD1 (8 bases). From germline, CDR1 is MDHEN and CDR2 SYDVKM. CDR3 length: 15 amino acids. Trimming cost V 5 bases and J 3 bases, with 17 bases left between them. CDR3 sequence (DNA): TGTGCCAGCAGTCCATACAGGGGGGGAAGCTACGAGCAGTACTTC. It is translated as CASSPYRGGSYEQYF.

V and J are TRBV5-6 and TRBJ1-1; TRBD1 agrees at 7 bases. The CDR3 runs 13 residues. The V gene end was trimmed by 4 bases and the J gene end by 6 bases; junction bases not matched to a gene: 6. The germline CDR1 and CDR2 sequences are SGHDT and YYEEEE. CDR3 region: CASSLDRWPEAFF. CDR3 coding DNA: TGTGCCAGCAGCCTGGACAGGTGGCCTGAAGCTTTCTTT.

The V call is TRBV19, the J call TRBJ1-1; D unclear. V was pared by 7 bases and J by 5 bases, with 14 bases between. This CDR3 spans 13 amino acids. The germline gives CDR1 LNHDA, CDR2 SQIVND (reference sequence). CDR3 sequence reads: CASNSHRGTEAFF. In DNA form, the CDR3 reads TGTGCCAGTAACTCACACCGAGGGACTGAAGCTTTCTTT.

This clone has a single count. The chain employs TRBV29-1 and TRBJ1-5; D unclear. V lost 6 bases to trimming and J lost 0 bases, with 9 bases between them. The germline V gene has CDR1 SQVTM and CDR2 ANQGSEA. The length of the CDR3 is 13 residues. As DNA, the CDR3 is TGCAGCGTCCAGACCTTTAGCAATCAGCCCCAGCATTTT. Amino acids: CSVQTFSNQPQHF.

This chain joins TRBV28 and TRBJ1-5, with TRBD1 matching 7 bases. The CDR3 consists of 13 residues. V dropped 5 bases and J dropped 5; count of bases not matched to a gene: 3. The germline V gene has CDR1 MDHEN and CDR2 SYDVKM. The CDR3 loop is CASSDRAHQPQHF. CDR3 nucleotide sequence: TGTGCCAGCAGTGACAGGGCCCATCAGCCCCAGCATTTT.

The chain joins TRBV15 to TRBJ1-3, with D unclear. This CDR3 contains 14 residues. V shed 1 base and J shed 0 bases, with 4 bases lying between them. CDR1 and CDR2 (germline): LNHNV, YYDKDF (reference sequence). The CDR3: CATSRAGSGNTIYF. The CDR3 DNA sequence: TGTGCCACCAGCAGAGCGGGCTCTGGAAACACCATATATTTT.

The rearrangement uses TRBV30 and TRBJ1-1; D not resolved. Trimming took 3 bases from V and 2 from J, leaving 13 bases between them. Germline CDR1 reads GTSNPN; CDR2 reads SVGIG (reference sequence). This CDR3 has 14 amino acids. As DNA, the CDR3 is TGTGCCTGGAGCCTTGGACGGGGAAACACTGAAGCTTTCTTT. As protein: CAWSLGRGNTEAFF.

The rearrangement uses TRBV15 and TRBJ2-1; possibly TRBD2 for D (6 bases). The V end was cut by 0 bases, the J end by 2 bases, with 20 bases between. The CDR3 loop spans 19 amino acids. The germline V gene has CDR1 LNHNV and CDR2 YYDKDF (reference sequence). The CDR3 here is CATSRDPRGLVPPYNEQFF. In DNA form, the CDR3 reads TGTGCCACCAGCAGAGATCCCCGGGGGTTGGTACCTCCCTACAATGAGCAGTTCTTC.

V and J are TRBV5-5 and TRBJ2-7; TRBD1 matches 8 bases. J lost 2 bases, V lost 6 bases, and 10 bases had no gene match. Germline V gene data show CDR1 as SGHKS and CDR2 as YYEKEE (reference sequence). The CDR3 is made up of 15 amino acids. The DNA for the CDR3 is TGTGCCAGCATCCAGGGGGCAGGGGGCACCTACGAGCAGTACTTC. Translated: CASIQGAGGTYEQYF.

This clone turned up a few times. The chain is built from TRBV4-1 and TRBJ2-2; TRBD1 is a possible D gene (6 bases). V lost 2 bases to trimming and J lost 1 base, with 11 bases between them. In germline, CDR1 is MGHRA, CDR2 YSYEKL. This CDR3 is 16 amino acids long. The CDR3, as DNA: TGCGCCAGCAGCCAAACCGGGACACAGAACACCGGGGAGCTGTTTTTT. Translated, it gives CASSQTGTQNTGELFF.

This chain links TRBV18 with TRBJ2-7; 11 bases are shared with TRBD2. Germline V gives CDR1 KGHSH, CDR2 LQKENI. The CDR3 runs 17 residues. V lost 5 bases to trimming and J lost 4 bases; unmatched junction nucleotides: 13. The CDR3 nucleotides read TGTGCCAGCTCATCCCGGATGTTAGCGGGAGGGCCGTACGAGCAGTACTTC. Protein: CASSSRMLAGGPYEQYF.

The CDR3 reads CASSILAGDYNEQFF. The CDR3 nucleotides read TGTGCCAGCAGCATCCTAGCGGGAGACTACAATGAGCAGTTCTTC. V is TRBV7-8 and J is TRBJ2-1, with 10 positions matching TRBD2. Germline V gene data show CDR1 as SGHVS and CDR2 as FQNEAQ. The CDR3 covers 15 residues. Trimming took 5 bases from V and 3 from J; bases not matched to a gene: 4.

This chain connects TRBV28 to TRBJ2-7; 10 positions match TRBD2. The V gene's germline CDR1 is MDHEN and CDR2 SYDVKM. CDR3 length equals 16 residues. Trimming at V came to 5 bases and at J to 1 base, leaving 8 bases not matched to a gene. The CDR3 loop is CASSPRSGRRSYEQYF. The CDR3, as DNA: TGTGCCAGCAGTCCCCGTAGCGGGAGGAGGTCCTACGAGCAGTACTTC. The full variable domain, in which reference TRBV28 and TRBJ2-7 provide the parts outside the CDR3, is DVKVTQSSRYLVKRTGEKVFLECVQDMDHENMFWYRQDPGLGLRLIYFSYDVKMKEKGDIPEGYSVSREKKERFSLILESASTNQTSMYLCASSPRSGRRSYEQYFGPGTRLTVT.

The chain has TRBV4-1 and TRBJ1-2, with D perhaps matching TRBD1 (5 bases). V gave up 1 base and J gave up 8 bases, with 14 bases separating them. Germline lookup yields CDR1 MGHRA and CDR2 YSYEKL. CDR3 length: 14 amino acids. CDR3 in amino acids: CASSQVGGLGGYTF. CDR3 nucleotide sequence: TGCGCCAGCAGCCAAGTTGGGGGACTCGGCGGCTACACCTTC.

The CDR3 protein is CASTDSERAEQYF. CDR3 sequence (DNA): TGTGCCAGCACCGATAGTGAGCGCGCTGAGCAGTACTTC. The J gene is TRBJ2-7, the V gene TRBV6-1, with D unclear. Deletions cut 7 bases from V and 7 bases from J, with 17 bases between. The CDR3 is 13 amino acids. The germline gives CDR1 MNHNS, CDR2 SASEGT.

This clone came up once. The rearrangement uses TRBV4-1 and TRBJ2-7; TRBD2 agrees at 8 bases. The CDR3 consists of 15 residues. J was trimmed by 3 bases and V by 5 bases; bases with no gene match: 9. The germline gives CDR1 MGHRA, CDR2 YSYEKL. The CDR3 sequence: CASSYSGTGFYEQYF. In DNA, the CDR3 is TGCGCCAGCAGCTATAGCGGGACTGGATTCTACGAGCAGTACTTC.

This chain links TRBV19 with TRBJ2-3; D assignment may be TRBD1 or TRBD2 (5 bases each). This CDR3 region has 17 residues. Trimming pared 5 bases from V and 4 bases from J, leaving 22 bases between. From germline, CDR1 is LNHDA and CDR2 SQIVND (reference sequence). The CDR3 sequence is CASSPTLRETGSDTQYF. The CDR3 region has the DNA TGTGCCAGTAGTCCCACCCTCAGGGAAACGGGGTCAGATACGCAGTATTTT. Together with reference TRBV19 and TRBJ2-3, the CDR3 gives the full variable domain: DGGITQSPKYLFRKEGQNVTLSCEQNLNHDAMYWYRQDPGQGLRLIYYSQIVNDFQKGDIAEGYSVSREKKESFPLTVTSAQKNPTAFYLCASSPTLRETGSDTQYFGPGTRLTVL.

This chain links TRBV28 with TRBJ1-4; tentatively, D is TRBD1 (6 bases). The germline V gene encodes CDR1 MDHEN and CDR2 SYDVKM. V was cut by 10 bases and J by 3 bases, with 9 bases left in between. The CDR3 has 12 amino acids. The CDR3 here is CAIGQSNEKLFF. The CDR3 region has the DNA TGTGCCATAGGACAGTCTAATGAAAAACTGTTTTTT.

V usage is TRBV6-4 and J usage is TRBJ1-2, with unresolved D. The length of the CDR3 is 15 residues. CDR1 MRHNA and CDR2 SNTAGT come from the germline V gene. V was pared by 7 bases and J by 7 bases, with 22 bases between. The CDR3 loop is CASMFARPGKSGYTF. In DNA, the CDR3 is TGTGCCAGCATGTTCGCAAGACCGGGAAAGAGTGGCTACACCTTC.

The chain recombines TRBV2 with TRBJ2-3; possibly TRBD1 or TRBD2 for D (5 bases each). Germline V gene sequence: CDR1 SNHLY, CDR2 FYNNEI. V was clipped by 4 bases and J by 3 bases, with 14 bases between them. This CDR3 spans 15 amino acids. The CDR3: CASSGRSGGTDTQYF. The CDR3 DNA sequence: TGTGCCAGCAGTGGAAGAAGTGGGGGAACAGATACGCAGTATTTT.

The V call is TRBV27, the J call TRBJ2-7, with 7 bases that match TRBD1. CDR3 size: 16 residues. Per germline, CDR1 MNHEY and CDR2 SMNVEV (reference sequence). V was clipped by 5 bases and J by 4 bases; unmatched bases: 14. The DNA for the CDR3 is TGTGCCAGCAGTGGCCTAATCCGGGACAGCCTTTACGAGCAGTACTTC. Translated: CASSGLIRDSLYEQYF.

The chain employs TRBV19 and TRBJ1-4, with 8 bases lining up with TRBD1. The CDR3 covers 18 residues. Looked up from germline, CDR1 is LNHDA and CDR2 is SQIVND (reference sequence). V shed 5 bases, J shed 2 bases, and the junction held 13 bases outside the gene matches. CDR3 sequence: CASSVRTGRKTTNEKLFF. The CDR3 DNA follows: TGTGCCAGTAGTGTACGGACAGGGAGGAAGACGACTAATGAAAAACTGTTTTTT. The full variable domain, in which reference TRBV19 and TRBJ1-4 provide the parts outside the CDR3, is DGGITQSPKYLFRKEGQNVTLSCEQNLNHDAMYWYRQDPGQGLRLIYYSQIVNDFQKGDIAEGYSVSREKKESFPLTVTSAQKNPTAFYLCASSVRTGRKTTNEKLFFGSGTQLSVL.